The 27 T cell receptor beta chains in this list originate from one sample, sequenced in a study of tissue T cells after allogeneic stem cell transplantation. This table comes from immunoSEQ multiplex PCR, and its TCRdb copy is limited to in-frame clones, with some not included. The repertoire holds 6,400 or so clones, with 50% as singletons. Time point described: mouse harvest day 7 after allogeneic transplant. The graft held 10^6 splenic CD5+ T cells and 10^7 T-cell-depleted bone marrow cells. What was sequenced was gut tissue. Every receptor here comes from a female BALB/c mouse given C57BL/6 T cells with graft-versus-host disease after an allogeneic hematopoietic cell transplant.

Concerning this clone: The genes and germline here are from mouse. The read is 1 residue too short to cover the CDR3 end, so that end is filled in from the germline J gene. The chain joins TRBV31 to TRBJ1-6, with unresolved D. TRBJ1-6 is known as an ORF, though its function is uncertain. There are 15 residues in the CDR3. Germline lookup yields CDR1 GKSSPN and CDR2 SITVG. V shed 0 bases and J shed 0 bases, with 6 bases lying between them. CDR3 region: CAWSLSHSYNSPLYF. The sequenced CDR3 bases are TGTGCCTGGAGTCTCAGCCATTCCTATAATTCGCCCCTCTAC.

Turning to this clone: Each gene name is a mouse one. The read falls 1 residue short of the CDR3 end, and the missing part is taken from the germline J gene. This rearrangement joins TRBV26 to TRBJ2-1; D might be TRBD1 or TRBD2, each matching 5 bases. Per germline, CDR1 KGHPV and CDR2 FQNQEV (reference sequence). With 3 bases removed from V and 0 bases from J, the gap between germline ends came to 6 bases. The length of the CDR3 is 14 residues. The CDR3 DNA, read in part, is TGTGCCAGCAGTCTTGGGGCTAACTATGCTGAGCAGTTC. Its translation is CASSLGANYAEQF. The entire CDR3 protein reads CASSLGANYAEQFF.

With regard to this clone: Gene and germline names: mouse. The CDR3 end lies 1 residue beyond the end of the read and is filled in from the germline J gene. The genes are TRBV12-1 and TRBJ2-3; TRBD1 matches at 9 bases. CDR3 size: 14 residues. Trimming removed 2 bases from V and 4 bases from J; junction bases left unmatched: 3. Germline loops: CDR1 SGHSN, CDR2 HYEKVE. The CDR3 bases that were read are TGTGCCAGCTCTCACAGGGGGCTAACAGAAACGCTGTAT. Encoded protein: CASSHRGLTETLY. The whole CDR3 region reads CASSHRGLTETLYF.

As for this clone: The listed genes are named as in mouse. The read terminates 1 residue ahead of where the CDR3 ends, so the germline J gene completes it. This chain uses TRBV12-1 with TRBJ1-2; D call uncertain. Trimming took off 4 bases at V and 6 bases at J, with 8 bases between the two ends. The CDR3 is made up of 11 amino acids. The germline V gene has CDR1 SGHSN and CDR2 HYEKVE. CDR3 in amino acids: CASSRAADYTF. The DNA read from the CDR3 is TGTGCCAGCTCCCGGGCGGCCGACTACACC.

This clone is classed as medium-sized (0.01 to 0.1%). Gene names and germline match the mouse. The missing CDR3 end, 1 residue past where the read stops, is filled in from the germline J gene. The chain recombines TRBV4 with TRBJ2-7; TRBD2 matches at 10 bases. The germline CDR1 and CDR2 sequences are LGHDT and YNNKQL (reference sequence). With 7 bases clipped from V and 4 bases from J, the junction kept 1 base outside the gene matches. The length of the CDR3 is 12 residues. The CDR3 bases that were read are TGTGCCAGCAACTGGGGGGGTTATGAACAGTAC. This codes for CASNWGGYEQY. The full-length CDR3 reads as CASNWGGYEQYF.

For this clone: Gene names are mouse gene names. Read coverage stops 1 residue before the CDR3 terminus; the germline J gene supplies the remainder. The chain has TRBV13-2 and TRBJ1-4; tentatively, D is TRBD1 (6 bases). Trimming took off 2 bases at V and 7 bases at J, with 9 bases between the two ends. Per germline, CDR1 NNHNN and CDR2 SYGAGS (reference sequence). The CDR3 contains 13 residues. The CDR3 DNA, read in part, is TGTGCCAGCGGTGAAGGGGGGGGCGAAAGATTATTT. Translation gives CASGEGGGERLF. The whole CDR3 sequence reads CASGEGGGERLFF.

On this clone itself: Genes here carry mouse names. The CDR3 extends 1 residue past the end of the read, so its final part is completed from the germline J gene. This chain links TRBV3 with TRBJ1-1; no clear D gene. Germline V gene lookup returns CDR1 SNHLY and CDR2 FYNGKV (reference sequence). CDR3 size: 13 residues. Between the trimmed V and J ends, which lost 2 bases and 2 bases, there was a span of 6 bases. Here the CDR3 reads CASSLRGNTEVFF. Incomplete CDR3 DNA: TGTGCCAGCAGCTTAAGAGGCAACACAGAAGTCTTC.

A word on this clone: Mouse gene names and germline throughout. The CDR3 bases that were read are TGTGCAAGCAGCTGGGGACAGGGATATGAACAGTAC. Amino acid sequence: CASSWGQGYEQY. The complete CDR3 protein is CASSWGQGYEQYF. The chain links TRBV16 to TRBJ2-7, with 9 nucleotides matching TRBD1. From the germline J gene comes the end of the CDR3, since the read stops 1 residue before it. V trimming: 4 bases; J trimming: 4 bases; junction bases outside the gene matches: 2. Germline V CDR1 and CDR2: SGHSA, FRNQAP. This CDR3 contains 13 residues.

This clone was found a few times. Mouse names are used for the genes. The read ends 1 residue early relative to the CDR3; the germline J gene fills the gap. J is TRBJ1-5 and V is TRBV3; D is unclear. The CDR3 spans 13 residues. V was clipped by 5 bases and J by 3 bases, with 8 bases between them. Germline-derived CDR1 and CDR2 are SNHLY and FYNGKV (reference sequence). The covered CDR3 bases are TGTGCCAGCAGCGTAACATCCAACCAGGCTCCGCTT. Protein product: CASSVTSNQAPL. The whole CDR3 sequence is CASSVTSNQAPLF.

A word on this clone: Genes here carry mouse names. The CDR3 is cut off 1 residue early in the read; its end comes from the germline J gene. The chain links TRBV26 to TRBJ1-2; D is uncertain. Per the germline V gene, CDR1 is KGHPV and CDR2 is FQNQEV (reference sequence). V was pared by 3 bases and J by 0 bases, with 5 bases between. The CDR3 runs 13 residues. The CDR3 DNA, read in part, is TGTGCCAGCAGTCTCCTAACAAACTCCGACTACACC. Translated, it gives CASSLLTNSDYT. The full CDR3 sequence reads CASSLLTNSDYTF.

This clone has only a few counts. Mouse germline and gene names are used. The read comes to an end 1 residue before the CDR3 does, leaving the germline J gene to fill in the end. Other DNA sequences within the sample encode an identical CDR3. The gene calls are TRBV24 and TRBJ2-5, with 10 nucleotides matching TRBD1. The CDR3 is 15 amino acids. The trim removed 4 bases at V and 1 base at J, leaving 2 bases unmatched. From germline, CDR1 is KGHTA and CDR2 FRNEEI. This CDR3 reads CASSRTGGDQDTQYF. The sequenced CDR3 bases are TGTGCCAGCAGTCGGACAGGGGGAGACCAAGACACCCAGTAC.

About this clone: The listed genes are named as in mouse. The read terminates 1 residue ahead of where the CDR3 ends, so the germline J gene completes it. This chain uses TRBV5 with TRBJ1-3; a possible D gene is TRBD1 (6 bases). The CDR3 runs to 15 residues. Trimming removed 3 bases from V and 0 bases from J, with 9 bases in between. The V gene's germline CDR1 is LGHNA and CDR2 YNLKQL (reference sequence). The CDR3 protein is CASSQTGYSGNTLYF. The CDR3 DNA, read in part, is TGTGCCAGCAGCCAGACAGGTTATTCTGGAAATACGCTCTAT.

Comment on this clone: Gene names and germline match the mouse. The read halts 1 residue ahead of the CDR3 end, with the missing end drawn from the germline J gene. The chain combines TRBV19 with TRBJ2-7; D gene unclear. The CDR3 extends over 13 amino acids. V shed 4 bases and J shed 2 bases, with 10 bases lying between them. Germline assignment: CDR1 FNHDT and CDR2 SITEND (reference sequence). CDR3 DNA (partial): TGTGCCAGCAGTTCACCGGGAGCCTATGAACAGTAC. This gives the protein CASSSPGAYEQY. The full-length CDR3 reads as CASSSPGAYEQYF.

With regard to this clone: The listed genes are named as in mouse. The CDR3 end falls 1 residue outside the read, so it is completed with the germline J gene. The gene calls are TRBV26 and TRBJ1-4; TRBD1 is a possible D gene (6 bases). Trimming shortened V by 2 bases and J by 7 bases, and 11 bases separated the two germline ends. The CDR3 runs 14 residues. Germline CDR1 and CDR2: KGHPV and FQNQEV (reference sequence). CDR3 loop: CASSLGGLGERLFF. The CDR3 bases that were read are TGTGCCAGCAGTCTGGGGGGGCTTGGCGAAAGATTATTT.

Comment on this clone: Gene names follow the mouse nomenclature. The observed sequence ends 1 residue before the CDR3 terminus, with the missing tail filled in from the germline J gene. This chain connects TRBV12-2 to TRBJ2-2; D may be TRBD1 (6 bases). Germline V gene data show CDR1 as SGHLS and CDR2 as HYDKME. The CDR3 is made up of 14 amino acids. V dropped 2 bases and J dropped 2 bases, with 8 bases sitting between them. The covered CDR3 bases are TGTGCCAGCTCTCCGGGACATAACACCGGGCAGCTCTAC. Translating gives CASSPGHNTGQLY. The entire CDR3 reads CASSPGHNTGQLYF.

Relative to its sample, this clone is large. The genes are named according to mouse. The missing CDR3 end, 1 residue past where the read stops, is filled in from the germline J gene. The chain carries TRBV13-2 and TRBJ2-7; no reliable D call. The CDR3 has 13 residues. Trimming cost V 3 bases and J 3 bases, with 10 bases left between them. CDR1 is NNHNN, CDR2 SYGAGS, per germline (reference sequence). Incomplete CDR3 DNA: TGTGCCAGCGGTGCCCTAGATGTCTATGAACAGTAC. It is translated as CASGALDVYEQY. The CDR3 in full is CASGALDVYEQYF.

By share, this clone counts as medium-sized (0.01 to 0.1%). Gene names and germline match the mouse. The sequenced fragment ends 1 residue before the CDR3 boundary, so the rest is inferred from the germline J gene. The rearrangement joins TRBV1 to TRBJ1-5; a possible D gene is TRBD1 (6 bases). The germline V gene has CDR1 NSQYPW and CDR2 LRSPGD (reference sequence). Trimming took 8 bases from V and 1 from J, leaving 9 bases between them. The CDR3 spans 13 residues. CDR3 DNA, as far as it was read: TGCACCTGCCGGGGACACAACAACCAGGCTCCGCTT. This codes for CTCRGHNNQAPL. The entire CDR3 reads CTCRGHNNQAPLF.

Turning to this clone: Gene names are the mouse ones. The observed sequence ends 1 residue before the CDR3 terminus, with the missing tail filled in from the germline J gene. This chain joins TRBV3 and TRBJ2-4; 8 positions match TRBD1. Trimming took 5 bases from V and 3 from J; bases not matched to a gene: 4. The CDR3 is 14 amino acids. CDR1 and CDR2 (germline): SNHLY, FYNGKV (reference sequence). The CDR3 sequence is CASSLDRGQNTLYF. CDR3 bases read: TGTGCCAGCAGCCTTGACAGGGGACAAAACACCTTGTAC.

About this clone itself: The genes and germline here are from mouse. The CDR3 goes on 1 residue after the read ends, and that part is filled in from the germline J gene. The chain joins TRBV23 to TRBJ2-5. Germline V gives CDR1 KGHTA, CDR2 FQNQQP. This CDR3 is built from 13 residues. The CDR3 is CSSSQFGQDTQYF. The sequenced part of the CDR3 DNA is TGCTCCAGCAGTCAATTCGGGCAAGACACCCAGTAC. The full variable domain, in which reference TRBV23 and TRBJ2-5 provide the parts outside the CDR3, is DAAVTQKPRYLIKMKGQEAEMKCIPEKGHTAVFWYQQKQSKELKFLIYFQNQQPLDQIDMVKERFSAVCPSSSLCSLGIRTCEAEDSALYLCSSSQFGQDTQYFGPGTRLLVL.

With respect to this clone: The genes and germline here are from mouse. The CDR3 is cut off 1 residue early in the read; its end comes from the germline J gene. The chain employs TRBV15 and TRBJ2-3, with no clear D. The germline CDR1 and CDR2 sequences are SGHND and FRSKSL. With 1 base removed from V and 2 bases from J, the gap between germline ends came to 1 base. This CDR3 region has 12 residues. CDR3 DNA, as far as it was read: TGTGCCAGCAGTTTAGATGCAGAAACGCTGTAT. It is translated as CASSLDAETLY. The CDR3 reads in full as CASSLDAETLYF. The full variable domain, its missing parts supplied by reference TRBV15 and TRBJ2-3, is DAGVTQTPRHEVAEKGQTIILKCEPVSGHNDLFWYRQTKIQGLELLSYFRSKSLMEDGGAFKDRFKAEMLNSSFSTLKIQPTEPKDSAVYLCASSLDAETLYFGSGTRLTVL.

Worth noting for this clone: Gene names refer to mouse genes. Sequencing ends 1 residue short of the CDR3 end; the germline J gene provides the rest. The chain couples TRBV26 to TRBJ2-5; D call uncertain. V shed 2 bases and J shed 4 bases, with 7 bases lying between them. Germline CDR1 reads KGHPV; CDR2 reads FQNQEV (reference sequence). The CDR3 totals 13 residues. The sequenced CDR3 bases are TGTGCCAGCAGTCTGGGGCAGAAAGACACCCAGTAC. Protein: CASSLGQKDTQY. The full-length CDR3 reads as CASSLGQKDTQYF.

On this clone: Gene names are mouse gene names. The read falls 1 residue short of the CDR3 end, and the missing part is taken from the germline J gene. V and J are TRBV12-1 and TRBJ2-4; the match to TRBD2 covers 8 bases. Per germline, CDR1 SGHSN and CDR2 HYEKVE. CDR3 length: 14 amino acids. The trim removed 0 bases at V and 7 bases at J, leaving 5 bases unmatched. CDR3 protein: CASSLDWGRDTLYF. CDR3 DNA, as far as it was read: TGTGCCAGCTCTCTCGACTGGGGAAGGGACACCTTGTAC.

A note on this clone: Mouse germline and gene names are used. The CDR3 sequence: CASSPRNTLYF. The CDR3 DNA, read in part, is TGTGCAAGCAGCCCGCGAAACACCTTGTAC. The V gene is TRBV16, the J gene TRBJ2-4; D unclear. Sequencing ends 1 residue short of the CDR3 end; the germline J gene provides the rest. Trimming left V 5 bases short and J 5 bases short, with 5 bases between. This CDR3 is built from 11 residues. Germline V lookup: CDR1 SGHSA, CDR2 FRNQAP. Full variable domain (rest looked up from reference TRBV16 and TRBJ2-4): NAGVIQTPRHKVTGKGQEATLWCEPISGHSAVFWYRQTIVQGLEFLTYFRNQAPIDDSGMPKERFSAQMPNQSHSTLKIQSTQPQDSAVYLCASSPRNTLYFGAGTRLSVL.

Worth noting for this clone: Gene names are mouse gene names. Read coverage stops 1 residue before the CDR3 terminus; the germline J gene supplies the remainder. The V gene is TRBV26, the J gene TRBJ2-5; perhaps TRBD1 as D (6 bases). The V end was cut by 0 bases, the J end by 6 bases, with 13 bases between. The CDR3 consists of 15 residues. Germline values: CDR1 KGHPV, CDR2 FQNQEV (reference sequence). The CDR3 sequence is CASSLSMDSGDTQYF. The CDR3 DNA, read in part, is TGTGCCAGCAGTCTGTCGATGGACAGTGGGGACACCCAGTAC.

In the case of this clone: The listed genes are named as in mouse. The read comes to an end 1 residue before the CDR3 does, leaving the germline J gene to fill in the end. The chain employs TRBV3 and TRBJ1-1; TRBD1 agrees at 7 bases. The germline V gene encodes CDR1 SNHLY and CDR2 FYNGKV (reference sequence). The trim removed 7 bases at V and 1 base at J, leaving 3 bases unmatched. This CDR3 is 13 amino acids long. This CDR3 reads CASNRDRNTEVFF. CDR3 bases read: TGTGCCAGCAACCGGGACAGAAACACAGAAGTCTTC.

This clone was seen a handful of times. The gene symbols are mouse symbols. The read ends 1 residue before the CDR3 terminus; that terminus is restored from the germline J gene. The chain recombines TRBV26 with TRBJ1-4, with D hard to call. In germline, CDR1 is KGHPV, CDR2 FQNQEV (reference sequence). The ends were cut back, 7 bases at V and 0 bases at J, with 6 bases in the middle. CDR3 length equals 13 residues. The covered CDR3 bases are TGTGCCAGCACGGCGGTTTCCAACGAAAGATTATTT. Encoded protein: CASTAVSNERLF. The CDR3 in its entirety is CASTAVSNERLFF.

Regarding this clone: Gene labels here are mouse ones. The DNA ends 1 residue before the CDR3 does, and the rest of the CDR3 is filled in from the germline J gene. This chain links TRBV12-1 with TRBJ1-2; 7 bases align to TRBD1. The germline gives CDR1 SGHSN, CDR2 HYEKVE. V lost 0 bases and J lost 3; bases outside the gene matches: 3. The CDR3 runs to 14 residues. CDR3 loop: CASSLGRGDSDYTF. CDR3 DNA, as far as it was read: TGTGCCAGCTCTCTCGGCAGGGGGGACTCCGACTACACC.